Following are 13 T cell receptor beta chains from one sample sequenced in a study of T cells in women clearing cervical HPV infection. Only in-frame clones appear in the TCRdb table, and some are missing; sequencing was by immunoSEQ multiplex PCR. Reported are some 11,000 clones; the ten largest clones contain 20% to 25%. The sequenced sample was blood buffy coat. These receptors originate from a woman between 18 and 70 years old with a cervical HPV16 infection that either progressed to CIN3+ or cleared (not recorded which).

A word on this clone: From the germline J gene comes the end of the CDR3, since the read stops 3 residues before it. The rearrangement uses TRBV5-1 and TRBJ2-1, with a possible D match to TRBD1 (8 bases). Germline loops: CDR1 SGHRS, CDR2 YFSETQ. The CDR3 loop spans 14 amino acids. V was shortened by 3 bases and J by 7 bases, with 14 bases between the two germline ends. CDR3 loop: CASSSTGEGNEQFF. Incomplete CDR3 DNA: TGCGCCAGCAGCTCGACAGGGGAGGGGAATGAG. Combining the CDR3 with reference TRBV5-1 and TRBJ2-1 gives the whole variable domain KAGVTQTPRYLIKTRGQQVTLSCSPISGHRSVSWYQQTPGQGLQFLFEYFSETQRNKGNFPGRFSGRQFSNSRSEMNVSTLELGDSALYLCASSSTGEGNEQFFGPGTRLTVL.

With respect to this clone: The read gets to within 3 residues of the CDR3 end, and the germline J gene fills in the rest. The rearrangement uses TRBV7-6 and TRBJ2-5; tentative D call: TRBD1 (6 bases). This CDR3 is built from 15 residues. Germline CDR1 is SGHVS and CDR2 is FNYEAQ. The V end lost 5 bases, the J end lost 6 bases, and 19 bases lay between the germline ends. The CDR3 here is CASSEGDIGPKTQYF. The CDR3 bases that were read are TGTGCCAGCAGCGAGGGGGACATCGGGCCAAAGACC.

Note on this clone: With the read ending 3 residues before the CDR3 end, the germline J gene is used to fill in that end. This sequence joins TRBV11-2 and TRBJ2-1; perhaps TRBD1 as D (5 bases). V dropped 5 bases and J dropped 5 bases, with 13 bases sitting between them. Germline-derived CDR1 and CDR2 are SGHAT and FQNNGV. This CDR3 is 14 amino acids long. The DNA read from the CDR3 is TGTGCCAGCAGCCCGAGACAGACGGACAATGAG. It is translated as CASSPRQTDNE. The full CDR3 is CASSPRQTDNEQFF.

On this clone itself: The read halts 3 residues ahead of the CDR3 end, with the missing end drawn from the germline J gene. The V and J genes are TRBV7-3 and TRBJ1-5; 9 bases align to TRBD1. The CDR3 runs to 18 residues. Germline lookup yields CDR1 SGHTA and CDR2 FQGTGA. V lost 4 bases and J lost 0; bases outside the gene matches: 10. This CDR3 reads CASSYGQGSTYSNQPQHF. The CDR3 DNA, read in part, is TGTGCCAGCAGCTACGGACAGGGGAGCACCTATAGCAATCAGCCC.

As concerns this clone: From the germline J gene comes the end of the CDR3, since the read stops 3 residues before it. The genes are TRBV19 and TRBJ2-4, with 10 nucleotides matching TRBD1. CDR1 is LNHDA, CDR2 SQIVND, per germline (reference sequence). The CDR3 totals 12 residues. CDR3 region: CATRTGGDGQYF. The CDR3 bases that were read are TGTGCCACCCGGACAGGGGGAGATGGT.

Notes on this clone: The read falls 3 residues short of the CDR3 end, and the missing part is taken from the germline J gene. This sequence joins TRBV7-3 and TRBJ2-1; TRBD1 aligns across 7 bases. From germline, CDR1 is SGHTA and CDR2 FQGTGA. J gave up 7 bases and V 5 bases, and 5 bases lay outside the gene matches. The CDR3 is made up of 13 amino acids. Incomplete CDR3 DNA: TGTGCCAGCAGCCTCGGGACAGCGAATGAG. This sequence encodes CASSLGTANE. The whole CDR3 reads CASSLGTANEQFF.

With regard to this clone: The read terminates 3 residues before the CDR3 end, so the remaining end is supplied by the germline J gene. The genes are TRBV10-3 and TRBJ2-3; TRBD2 agrees at 7 bases. CDR3 size: 13 residues. After removal of 6 bases from V and 3 bases from J, the junction contained 3 bases not matched to a gene. CDR1 is ENHRY, CDR2 SYGVKD, per germline. The sequenced part of the CDR3 DNA is TGTGCCATCAGGACTAGCTCAACAGATACG. Translation gives CAIRTSSTDT. The full CDR3 is CAIRTSSTDTQYF.

This clone counts as medium-sized (0.01 to 0.1%) by frequency. The sequenced fragment ends 3 residues before the CDR3 boundary, so the rest is inferred from the germline J gene. The chain is built from TRBV5-6 and TRBJ1-4; no clear D. Trimming removed 3 bases at V and 5 bases at J, with 11 bases between. The V gene's germline CDR1 is SGHDT and CDR2 YYEEEE. The length of the CDR3 is 14 residues. Here the CDR3 reads CASSSAGHNEKLFF. The sequenced CDR3 bases are TGTGCCAGCAGCTCCGCGGGTCACAATGAAAAA.

With respect to this clone: The sequence runs out 3 residues before the end of the CDR3; the remainder is reconstructed from the germline J gene. The V and J genes are TRBV6-7 and TRBJ1-6; 7 nucleotides line up with TRBD1. Being an ORF, TRBV6-7 has a function that is uncertain. CDR3 length: 18 amino acids. J gave up 7 bases and V 4 bases, and 16 bases lay outside the gene matches. The CDR3 loop is CASSSGTAGTPLNSPLHF. CDR3 bases read: TGTGCCAGCAGTTCCGGGACAGCAGGTACGCCATTAAATTCACCC.

A remark on this clone: The read falls 3 residues short of the CDR3 end, and the missing part is taken from the germline J gene. The chain couples TRBV2 to TRBJ1-1; D might be TRBD1 (6 bases). CDR3 length: 16 amino acids. Deletions cut 5 bases from V and 1 base from J, with 17 bases between. Germline V lookup: CDR1 SNHLY, CDR2 FYNNEI. Incomplete CDR3 DNA: TGTGCCAGCAGTTCCACCTTGCCGACAGGGAACACTGAA. It yields the protein CASSSTLPTGNTE. The whole CDR3 protein reads CASSSTLPTGNTEAFF.

A note on this clone: Sequencing ends 3 residues short of the CDR3 end; the germline J gene provides the rest. V gene TRBV12-3 or TRBV12-4 combines with J gene TRBJ1-2; D call uncertain. The V end was cut by 2 bases, the J end by 7 bases, with 11 bases between. CDR3 length: 13 residues. The CDR3 bases that were read are TGTGCCAGCAGTTTAAGCGCTATGAGTGGC. Translating gives CASSLSAMSG. The CDR3 as a whole reads CASSLSAMSGYTF.

The CDR3 bases that were read are TGTGCCAGCAGCTATGGACAGGGCGAAGACACTGAA. Protein: CASSYGQGEDTE. Given in full, the CDR3 is CASSYGQGEDTEAFF. The J gene is TRBJ1-1, the V gene TRBV7-9; 8 bases map to TRBD1. The CDR3 is cut off 3 residues early in the read; its end comes from the germline J gene. V shed 4 bases, J shed 3 bases, and the junction held 7 bases outside the gene matches. Germline lookup yields CDR1 SEHNR and CDR2 FQNEAQ (reference sequence). The CDR3 contains 15 residues.

Of note for this clone: The read gets to within 3 residues of the CDR3 end, and the germline J gene fills in the rest. This chain links TRBV5-1 with TRBJ1-2; TRBD1 matches 8 bases. The CDR3 covers 14 residues. CDR1 and CDR2 (germline): SGHRS, YFSETQ. The ends lost 0 bases at V and 6 bases at J; junction bases unmatched: 4. This CDR3 reads CASSLAGQGDGYTF. The sequenced CDR3 bases are TGCGCCAGCAGCTTGGCCGGACAGGGTGATGGC.